A selection of T cell receptor beta chains follows, all from one sample in a study of blood T cell repertoires in COVID-19. Sequencing was performed with immunoSEQ multiplex PCR; in TCRdb, only in-frame clones are kept and a portion is missing. The data contain around 170,000 clones, around 80% of them singletons. Sequencing was carried out using peripheral blood. These receptors were obtained from a man aged 25-40 years with active or convalescent COVID-19. The CDR3 runs from the conserved cysteine through the conserved F or W. Each record gives: clone size, D gene, V gene, J gene, CDR3 DNA, CDR3 protein. The D gene is left open where the match is weak. Rows may omit the clone size; those that give it use once, few, many or a size class.

NA	TRBD1	TRBV15	TRBJ1-3	TGTGCCACCAGCAGAGATAATATCGGGACAGGGCCTTCTGGAAACACCATATATTTT	CATSRDNIGTGPSGNTIYF
NA	NA	TRBV7-9	TRBJ1-2	TGTGCCAGCAGCTCCGGGCAACAGGACAGAAGGAAGGGCTATGGCTACACCTTC	CASSSGQQDRRKGYGYTF
NA	NA	TRBV6-2/TRBV6-3	TRBJ1-5	TGTGCCAGCACCCCCTCGACAGGAGGTAATCAGCCCCAGCATTTT	CASTPSTGGNQPQHF
NA	NA	TRBV6-1	TRBJ1-1	TGTGCCAGCAGCTACCCCGAGTTGAACACTGAAGCTTTCTTT	CASSYPELNTEAFF
NA	TRBD1	TRBV11-2	TRBJ2-7	TGTGCCAGCAGCTTAGATCCGCGGACAGGGCGGCAAGAGCAGTACTTC	CASSLDPRTGRQEQYF
NA	NA	TRBV6-5	TRBJ2-2	TGTGCCAGCAGTCTAGTAAACACCGGGGAGCTGTTTTTT	CASSLVNTGELFF
few	TRBD1	TRBV11-2	TRBJ2-7	TGTGCCAGCAGCGGCCGGACAGGAGGTGAGCAGTACTTC	CASSGRTGGEQYF
NA	NA	TRBV3-1/TRBV3-2	TRBJ1-5	TGTGCCAGCAGCCAAGGGACACTCAATCAGCCCCAGCATTTT	CASSQGTLNQPQHF
NA	TRBD1	TRBV7-6	TRBJ1-2	TGTGCCAGCAGCTTAGCTCAGGGGGCATATGGCTACACCTTC	CASSLAQGAYGYTF
NA	TRBD1	TRBV7-8	TRBJ2-7	TGTGCCAGCAGCTTAGTGAGGGGGCTTTACGAGCAGTACTTC	CASSLVRGLYEQYF
NA	TRBD1	TRBV2	TRBJ2-6	TGTGCCAGCAGTCGAGGGGGCCCTGGGGCCAACGTCCTGACTTTC	CASSRGGPGANVLTF
NA	NA	TRBV6-5	TRBJ1-5	TGTGCCAGCTTAGCAGGGGATCGCAATCAGCCCCAGCATTTT	CASLAGDRNQPQHF
NA	NA	TRBV29-1	TRBJ2-1	TGCAGCGTTGAAGTGGCAGGATCCTACAATGAGCAGTTCTTC	CSVEVAGSYNEQFF
once	TRBD2	TRBV27	TRBJ2-3	TGTGCCAGCAGTTTAAGGGCTAGCGGGGGGGCCGTCTTAGATACGCAGTATTTT	CASSLRASGGAVLDTQYF
NA	TRBD2	TRBV18	TRBJ2-1	TGTGCCAGCTCCAGACTAGCGGTCTACAATGAGCAGTTCTTC	CASSRLAVYNEQFF
NA	NA	TRBV5-1	TRBJ1-1	TGCGCCAGCAGCTTGAACAGGGCAGCGAACGAAGCTTTCTTT	CASSLNRAANEAFF
NA	NA	TRBV3-1/TRBV3-2	TRBJ1-5	TGTGCCAGCAGCCAACTTAGCAATCAGCCCCAGCATTTT	CASSQLSNQPQHF
few	NA	TRBV2	TRBJ1-4	TGTGCCAGCAGTGAAGCAGCGGCTAGCAATGAAAAACTGTTTTTT	CASSEAAASNEKLFF
few	NA	TRBV10-3	TRBJ2-1	TGTGCCATCAAGCCTATGAAGCTAGCACAGCAGTTCTTC	CAIKPMKLAQQFF